A selection of T cell receptor beta chains follows, all from one sample in a study of shared clonotypes between healthy human individuals. Assay used: immunoSEQ multiplex PCR; TCRdb lists only in-frame clones, some missing. Of around 2,000,000 clones detected, roughly 94% appear once; the ten largest clones hold approximately 1.2%. The source material was naive CD8+ T cells sorted from blood. These receptors came from a man between 18 and 29 years old in good health. Each CDR3 is given with its conserved first and last residue. Fields, in order: D gene, J gene, clone size, V gene, CDR3 DNA, CDR3 protein. A D gene is named only where the DNA matches it firmly. Size is omitted from some rows. Given values are once, few, many or a class for expanded clones.

.	TRBJ2-7	.	TRBV9	TGTGCCAGCAGCCCTTCGACAGGATTCAACGAGCAGTACTTC	CASSPSTGFNEQYF
TRBD1	TRBJ2-1	.	TRBV5-6	TGTGCCAGCAGCTCGGACAGGGCCGATGAGCAGTTCTTC	CASSSDRADEQFF
TRBD2	TRBJ2-7	.	TRBV7-2	TGTGCCAGCAGCTTGACTAGCGGATACGAGCAGTACTTC	CASSLTSGYEQYF
.	TRBJ2-5	.	TRBV7-9	TGTGCCAGCAGCCCGGCAGGGGAAGAGACCCAGTACTTC	CASSPAGEETQYF
TRBD2	TRBJ2-1	once	TRBV11-3	TGTGCCAGCAGCTTAGATCCCCCGGGGGGAGCGTTATACAATGAGCAGTTCTTC	CASSLDPPGGALYNEQFF
.	TRBJ1-1	.	TRBV5-1	TGCGCCAGCAGCATAAACAGGGCGAACACTGAAGCTTTCTTT	CASSINRANTEAFF
.	TRBJ1-5	.	TRBV6-5	TGTGCCAGCAGTTACGGGCCCCTGGGAAATCAGCCCCAGCATTTT	CASSYGPLGNQPQHF
TRBD1	TRBJ2-3	.	TRBV5-8	TGTGCCAGCAGCTTGGCAGGGGGCCTCACAGATACGCAGTATTTT	CASSLAGGLTDTQYF
.	TRBJ2-7	.	TRBV14	TGTGCCAGCAGCCAAGAATGGGGAGGGCAGTACTTC	CASSQEWGGQYF
.	TRBJ2-7	.	TRBV7-2	TGTGCCAGCAGCTGGACCAGGGGCGTCCACGAGCAGTACTTC	CASSWTRGVHEQYF
.	TRBJ2-1	.	TRBV14	TGTGCCAGCAGCCAAGGTTGGGGGGTTTACAATGAGCAGTTCTTC	CASSQGWGVYNEQFF
.	TRBJ2-2	.	TRBV5-6	TGTGCCAGCAGCTTCGGTAACGCCGGGGAGCTGTTTTTT	CASSFGNAGELFF
TRBD2	TRBJ2-1	.	TRBV7-9	TGTGCCAGCAGCTTAGCCCGGGGGGACGCAAATGAGCAGTTCTTC	CASSLARGDANEQFF
TRBD1	TRBJ1-2	.	TRBV29-1	TGCAGCGTGGGGACAGAGTATGGCTACACCTTC	CSVGTEYGYTF
.	TRBJ1-5	.	TRBV7-6	TGTGCCAGCAGCTTGGGCCTAAATCAGCCCCAGCATTTT	CASSLGLNQPQHF
.	TRBJ2-7	once	TRBV5-4	TGTGCCAGCAGCTTCCGGGGATCTGTACACGAGCAGTACTTC	CASSFRGSVHEQYF